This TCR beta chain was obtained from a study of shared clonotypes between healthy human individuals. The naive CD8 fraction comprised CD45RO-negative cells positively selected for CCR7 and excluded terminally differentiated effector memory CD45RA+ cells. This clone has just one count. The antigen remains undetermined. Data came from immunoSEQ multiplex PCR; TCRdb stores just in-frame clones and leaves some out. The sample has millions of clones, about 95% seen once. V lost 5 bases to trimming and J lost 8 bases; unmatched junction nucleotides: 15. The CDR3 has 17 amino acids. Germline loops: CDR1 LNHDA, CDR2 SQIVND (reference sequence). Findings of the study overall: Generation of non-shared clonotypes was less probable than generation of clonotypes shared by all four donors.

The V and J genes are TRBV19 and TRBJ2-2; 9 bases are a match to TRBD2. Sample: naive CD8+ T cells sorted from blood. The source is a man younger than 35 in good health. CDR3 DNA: TGTGCCAGTAGTCCTTTGAAGCGGGGGGCCCGCTTAGGGGAGCTGTTTTTT. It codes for CASSPLKRGARLGELFF.